What follows are 28 T cell receptor beta chains derived from one specimen sequenced in a study of T cell repertoires in cytomegalovirus infection. One entry per CDR3 protein, called by TCRdb with MiXCR from the reads. The table records 150,000 or so distinct CDR3 sequences, less than 25% of them present only once. The sequencing sample was made of PBMCs. The receptors were sampled from a human donor in good health (CMV status not recorded). Some clones in this sample may be carry-over from other donors' samples.

The chain recombines TRBV10-3 with TRBJ2-3; TRBD2 matches at 11 bases. The CDR3 consists of 18 residues. Germline V gene lookup returns CDR1 ENHRY and CDR2 SYGVKD. Trimming cost V 6 bases and J 0 bases; bases outside gene matches: 11. In DNA, the CDR3 is TGTGCCATCAGACCGGGACTAGCGGTGGGTACTAGCACAGATACGCAGTATTTT. It encodes CAIRPGLAVGTSTDTQYF.

Worth noting for this clonotype: This may stem from a read error, because a much larger clone lies one nucleotide away. The chain carries TRBV7-8 and TRBJ1-1, with a tentative D call TRBD1 (6 bases). Germline CDR1 and CDR2: SGHVS and FQNEAQ. CDR3 size: 15 residues. CDR3 DNA: TGTGCCAGCAGCTTAGCGGCAGGGGCGAACACTGAAGCTCTCTTT. Translating it yields CASSLAAGANTEALF.

This clonotype was recorded a few times. This chain connects TRBV20-1 to TRBJ1-5; 7 bases agree with TRBD1. The ends lost 5 bases at V and 0 bases at J; junction bases unmatched: 10. Per germline, CDR1 DFQATT and CDR2 SNEGSKA (reference sequence). CDR3 length: 16 amino acids. The CDR3 DNA is TGCAGTGCTCTTCCGGGACAGCTCTTTAGCAATCAGCCCCAGCATTTT. Translation: CSALPGQLFSNQPQHF.

This clonotype has more than one count but fewer than ten. The chain links TRBV7-9 to TRBJ2-3; D unresolved. The CDR3 is made up of 13 amino acids. Germline V gene lookup returns CDR1 SEHNR and CDR2 FQNEAQ (reference sequence). V lost 4 bases to trimming and J lost 2 bases, with 7 bases between them. The DNA for the CDR3 is TGTGCCAGCAGCTACATAGACACAGATACGCAGTATTTT. Translated, it gives CASSYIDTDTQYF.

This chain connects TRBV7-9 to TRBJ2-1; 11 bases agree with TRBD1. With 3 bases clipped from V and 9 bases from J, the junction kept 7 bases outside the gene matches. CDR3 length equals 15 residues. CDR1 SEHNR and CDR2 FQNEAQ come from the germline V gene (reference sequence). Here the CDR3 reads CASSLAGTGGSEQFF. In DNA form, the CDR3 reads TGTGCCAGCAGCTTGGCCGGGACAGGGGGAAGTGAGCAGTTCTTC.

The chain recombines TRBV18 with TRBJ1-1; D gene uncertain. Germline CDR1 and CDR2: KGHSH and LQKENI. Trimming took 1 base from V and 5 from J, leaving 14 bases between them. The CDR3 has 15 residues. CDR3 protein: CASSPLWQTGTEAFF. In DNA form, the CDR3 reads TGTGCCAGCTCACCACTCTGGCAGACGGGAACTGAAGCTTTCTTT.

This clonotype was recorded many times. The J gene is TRBJ2-5, the V gene TRBV7-3; tentatively, D is TRBD1 (5 bases). This CDR3 is 14 amino acids long. Germline CDR1 is SGHTA and CDR2 is FQGTGA. V was trimmed by 4 bases and J by 5 bases, leaving 14 bases between them. CDR3 amino acids: CASSSPGAGETQYF. The CDR3 DNA is TGTGCCAGCAGCTCACCGGGCGCAGGGGAGACCCAGTACTTC.

V gene TRBV4-3 combines with J gene TRBJ2-4; 9 nucleotides agree with TRBD1. In germline, CDR1 is LGHNA, CDR2 YSLEER. Losses at the gene ends were 4 bases for V and 1 base for J; bases not matched to a gene: 2. The CDR3 sequence is 15 residues long. This CDR3 reads CASSRTGDAKNIQYF. Here the CDR3 DNA reads TGCGCCAGCAGCCGGACAGGGGATGCCAAAAACATTCAGTACTTC.

The table lists this clonotype with many counts. V usage is TRBV6-2 or TRBV6-3 and J usage is TRBJ2-7, with 9 bases lining up with TRBD1. This CDR3 has 15 residues. Unmatched junction bases numbered 4, after V lost 0 bases and J lost 4 bases. Germline values: CDR1 MNHEY, CDR2 SVGEGT. The CDR3 loop is CASSYSQGATYEQYF. The CDR3 DNA sequence: TGTGCCAGCAGTTACTCACAGGGGGCGACGTACGAGCAGTACTTC.

This clonotype was found many times. The chain combines TRBV7-9 with TRBJ1-1, with D uncertain. The CDR3 consists of 15 residues. CDR1 and CDR2 (germline): SEHNR, FQNEAQ (reference sequence). Trimming removed 4 bases from V and 1 base from J, with 13 bases in between. CDR3 residues: CASSSLRTENTEAFF. CDR3 sequence (DNA): TGTGCCAGCAGCTCTCTAAGAACAGAGAACACTGAAGCTTTCTTT. The whole variable domain, filled in from reference TRBV7-9 and TRBJ1-1, reads DTGVSQNPRHKITKRGQNVTFRCDPISEHNRLYWYRQTLGQGPEFLTYFQNEAQLEKSRLLSDRFSAERPKGSFSTLEIQRTEQGDSAMYLCASSSLRTENTEAFFGQGTRLTVV.

This clonotype was seen a single time. The V call is TRBV24-1, the J call TRBJ2-1, with 7 bases aligning to TRBD1. This CDR3 region has 13 residues. From germline, CDR1 is KGHDR and CDR2 SFDVKD. The J segment lost 7 bases and the V segment lost 4 bases, leaving 3 bases of the junction unmatched. In DNA, the CDR3 is TGTGCCACCAGTGACGACAGGGTGAATGAGCAGTTCTTC. It specifies CATSDDRVNEQFF.

This clonotype was detected only a few times. The chain has TRBV6-5 and TRBJ2-7; TRBD1 matches 7 bases. CDR1 and CDR2 (germline): MNHEY, SVGAGI. CDR3 size: 14 residues. V lost 10 bases and J lost 7; bases outside the gene matches: 16. The CDR3 sequence: CATSLQGIGREQYF. CDR3 DNA: TGTGCCACTTCGTTACAGGGGATTGGAAGAGAGCAGTACTTC.

This clonotype was seen a handful of times. The V call is TRBV7-2, the J call TRBJ2-6; 7 positions match TRBD1. CDR3 length: 14 residues. The germline V gene encodes CDR1 SGHTA and CDR2 FQGNSA. The V and J ends lost 6 bases and 7 bases, in that order; junction bases with no gene match: 6. CDR3 sequence reads: CASSPTGVANVLTF. CDR3 DNA: TGTGCCAGCAGTCCAACAGGGGTAGCCAACGTCCTGACTTTC.

The rearrangement uses TRBV6-1 and TRBJ2-1, with D possibly TRBD2 on 5 matching bases. Germline CDR1 MNHNS, CDR2 SASEGT. This CDR3 has 17 amino acids. V shed 1 base and J shed 0 bases, with 13 bases lying between them. The CDR3 here is CASSEVGWSGSYNEQFF. The CDR3 coding sequence is TGTGCCAGCAGTGAAGTAGGGTGGAGCGGCTCCTACAATGAGCAGTTCTTC.

This clonotype was counted many times. The chain is built from TRBV7-8 and TRBJ2-3, with 13 bases that match TRBD2. Germline loops: CDR1 SGHVS, CDR2 FQNEAQ. The CDR3 covers 16 residues. Trimming removed 5 bases from V and 4 bases from J; junction bases left unmatched: 6. CDR3 protein: CASSPTSGRGADTQYF. In DNA form, the CDR3 reads TGTGCCAGCAGCCCTACTAGCGGGAGGGGCGCAGATACGCAGTATTTT.

This chain uses TRBV11-2 with TRBJ2-5, with unresolved D. The CDR3 is made up of 14 amino acids. Germline V gene sequence: CDR1 SGHAT, CDR2 FQNNGV. Deletions cut 1 base from V and 3 bases from J, with 9 bases between. CDR3 coding DNA: TGTGCCAGCAGCTTAGGGGGATTTAAAGAGACCCAGTACTTC. Protein: CASSLGGFKETQYF.

This sequence joins TRBV7-4 and TRBJ1-3; 7 positions match TRBD1. Germline V CDR1 and CDR2: SGHVT, SQSDAQ. CDR3 length equals 16 residues. J lost 1 base, V lost 5 bases, and 8 bases had no gene match. CDR3 protein: CASSGDREGSGNTIYF. CDR3 sequence (DNA): TGTGCCAGCAGCGGCGACAGGGAAGGGTCTGGAAACACCATATATTTT.

There are many counts of this clonotype. The chain is built from TRBV30 and TRBJ2-1, with 7 bases that match TRBD2. Germline CDR1 and CDR2: GTSNPN and SVGIG (reference sequence). This CDR3 has 15 amino acids. With V trimmed by 1 base and J by 1 base, 4 bases remained unmatched. CDR3 protein: CAWSGLSGSYNEQFF. CDR3 coding DNA: TGTGCCTGGAGTGGCCTTAGCGGGTCCTACAATGAGCAGTTCTTC.

A few counts support this clonotype. The chain combines TRBV20-1 with TRBJ2-3, with D uncertain. The CDR3 sequence is 14 residues long. V shed 3 bases and J shed 0 bases, with 10 bases lying between them. Germline CDR1 reads DFQATT; CDR2 reads SNEGSKA (reference sequence). As DNA, the CDR3 is TGCAGTGCTAGGGGCAGGAAGAGCACAGATACGCAGTATTTT. This encodes CSARGRKSTDTQYF.

This clonotype has a handful of counts. The chain joins TRBV7-9 to TRBJ1-2; 9 positions agree with TRBD1. The J segment lost 7 bases and the V segment lost 3 bases, leaving 9 bases of the junction unmatched. The germline CDR1 and CDR2 sequences are SEHNR and FQNEAQ (reference sequence). This CDR3 comprises 15 residues. CDR3: CASSLGDRENGGYTF. The DNA of the CDR3 is TGTGCCAGCAGCTTGGGGGACAGGGAGAACGGTGGCTACACCTTC.

This clonotype was seen a handful of times. This chain uses TRBV28 with TRBJ1-3; 9 bases are a match to TRBD1. Trimming at V came to 1 base and at J to 5 bases, leaving 6 bases not matched to a gene. The germline V gene has CDR1 MDHEN and CDR2 SYDVKM. The CDR3 runs 16 residues. The CDR3 nucleotides are TGTGCCAGCAGTTTATCCACAGGGGGCGGAAGAAACACCATATATTTT. It translates to CASSLSTGGGRNTIYF.

A few counts support this clonotype. V usage is TRBV27 and J usage is TRBJ2-1, with 14 bases fitting TRBD2. V lost 5 bases, J lost 7 bases, and 7 bases stayed unmatched. Germline V gene data show CDR1 as MNHEY and CDR2 as SMNVEV (reference sequence). This CDR3 has 16 residues. CDR3 nucleotides: TGTGCCAGCAGTCCGGGACTAGCGGGGGCGGGTAATGAGCAGTTCTTC. This gives the protein CASSPGLAGAGNEQFF.

Many counts were recorded for this clonotype. The chain recombines TRBV28 with TRBJ1-2; weak D call: TRBD1 (6 bases). With 3 bases removed from V and 8 bases from J, the gap between germline ends came to 10 bases. Germline CDR1 MDHEN, CDR2 SYDVKM. This CDR3 contains 12 residues. The CDR3 sequence: CASSLNREGYTF. CDR3 DNA: TGTGCCAGCAGTTTGAACAGGGAAGGCTACACCTTC.

The CDR3 bases are TGTGCCAGCAAAATCCGGGACAGGGTCTCCATGAACACTGAAGCTTTCTTT. Translation: CASKIRDRVSMNTEAFF. The chain has TRBV28 and TRBJ1-1; 9 bases map to TRBD1. V dropped 7 bases and J dropped 0; count of bases not matched to a gene: 12. The CDR3 contains 17 residues. The germline gives CDR1 MDHEN, CDR2 SYDVKM. Full variable domain (outside the CDR3, taken from reference TRBV28 and TRBJ1-1): DVKVTQSSRYLVKRTGEKVFLECVQDMDHENMFWYRQDPGLGLRLIYFSYDVKMKEKGDIPEGYSVSREKKERFSLILESASTNQTSMYLCASKIRDRVSMNTEAFFGQGTRLTVV.

This chain links TRBV15 with TRBJ1-5; TRBD1 aligns across 7 bases. The CDR3 spans 14 residues. Germline assignment: CDR1 LNHNV and CDR2 YYDKDF (reference sequence). Trimming at V came to 3 bases and at J to 7 bases, leaving 6 bases not matched to a gene. The CDR3 protein is CATSSGTVKQPQHF. The CDR3 nucleotides read TGTGCCACCAGCAGCGGGACAGTCAAGCAGCCCCAGCATTTT.

This clonotype was counted a few times. V and J are TRBV5-5 and TRBJ2-1, with D uncertain. The CDR3 extends over 13 amino acids. Germline assignment: CDR1 SGHKS and CDR2 YYEKEE (reference sequence). Trimming cost V 1 base and J 3 bases, with 5 bases left between them. The CDR3 reads CASSLNYYNEQFF. The CDR3 region has the DNA TGTGCCAGCAGCTTGAACTACTACAATGAGCAGTTCTTC.

This clonotype was seen a handful of times. The J gene is TRBJ2-3, the V gene TRBV15, with D possibly called TRBD1 or TRBD2 (5 bases each). CDR1 and CDR2 (germline): LNHNV, YYDKDF (reference sequence). The length of the CDR3 is 14 residues. The V end lost 0 bases, the J end lost 1 base, and 5 bases lay between the germline ends. The DNA of the CDR3 is TGTGCCACCAGCAGAGAGGGGGGCACAGATACGCAGTATTTT. Residues: CATSREGGTDTQYF.

This clonotype was picked up a small number of times. The chain has TRBV6-6 and TRBJ1-4; perhaps TRBD1 as D (6 bases). CDR3 length: 15 amino acids. Germline V gene sequence: CDR1 MNHNY, CDR2 SVGAGI (reference sequence). V lost 7 bases to trimming and J lost 9 bases, with 21 bases between them. CDR3 bases: TGTGCCAGCAATCCGACGGGGGGCAGGGAAAAAAAACTGTTTTTT. Its protein is CASNPTGGREKKLFF.